Shown below are 29 T cell receptor beta chains from a single sample sequenced in a study of naive and memory T cell subsets. Documented treatment: skin biopsy from PPD injection site in Mantoux-positive individual. TCR cDNA received a 3' ligated oligonucleotide that carried a UMI. Amplification of ligated cDNA took four PCR rounds with SP2 and nested alpha and beta constant primers. Via MiXCR, TCRdb re-called the UMI-ligation and nested PCR reads, giving one row per CDR3 protein. This sample has 14,000 or so distinct CDR3 sequences, with roughly 5% found just once. Material: skin, obtained from a tuberculin skin test site. These receptors were obtained from an adult in good health.

In its sample, this clonotype was seen many times. V is TRBV27 and J is TRBJ2-1, with a possible D match to TRBD2 (5 bases). The CDR3 covers 13 residues. CDR1 is MNHEY and CDR2 is SMNVEV in the germline V gene (reference sequence). Trimming pared 9 bases from V and 1 base from J, leaving 10 bases between. The CDR3 region is CASGPGSYNEQFF. As DNA, the CDR3 is TGTGCCAGTGGACCGGGATCCTACAATGAGCAGTTCTTC.

This clonotype was detected many times. The chain uses TRBV5-6 and TRBJ2-3; D remains ambiguous. Between the trimmed V and J ends, which lost 4 bases and 6 bases, there was a span of 9 bases. CDR3 length: 12 residues. Germline V gene sequence: CDR1 SGHDT, CDR2 YYEEEE. The CDR3 reads CASSGMEDTQYF. CDR3 nucleotides: TGTGCCAGCAGCGGAATGGAGGATACGCAGTATTTT. The full variable domain, with the rest looked up from reference TRBV5-6 and TRBJ2-3, is DAGVTQSPTHLIKTRGQQVTLRCSPKSGHDTVSWYQQALGQGPQFIFQYYEEEERQRGNFPDRFSGHQFPNYSSELNVNALLLGDSALYLCASSGMEDTQYFGPGTRLTVL.

This clonotype showed up many times. The rearrangement uses TRBV20-1 and TRBJ2-7; D call uncertain. The V and J ends lost 5 bases and 0 bases respectively, with 8 bases between them. The CDR3 length is 12 residues. CDR1 and CDR2 (germline): DFQATT, SNEGSKA (reference sequence). DNA of the CDR3: TGCAGTGCTCGGACGGACTCCTACGAGCAGTACTTC. The encoded protein is CSARTDSYEQYF.

This clonotype appeared many times. V gene TRBV27 combines with J gene TRBJ2-1; 15 nucleotides line up with TRBD2. V lost 5 bases to trimming and J lost 2 bases; unmatched junction nucleotides: 10. This CDR3 is built from 19 residues. Germline assignment: CDR1 MNHEY and CDR2 SMNVEV (reference sequence). Written as DNA, the CDR3 is TGTGCCAGCAGTCCCAGGACTAGCGGGGGGGCCGGGGCCTACAATGAGCAGTTCTTC. Protein sequence: CASSPRTSGGAGAYNEQFF.

This clonotype was recorded many times. The chain has TRBV5-6 and TRBJ2-3, with D possibly TRBD1 on 6 matching bases. Germline V gene data show CDR1 as SGHDT and CDR2 as YYEEEE. V lost 0 bases and J 2 bases, leaving 7 bases between the germline ends. This CDR3 is 14 amino acids long. CDR3 in amino acids: CASSLGGHTDTQYF. DNA for the CDR3: TGTGCCAGCAGCTTGGGGGGGCACACAGATACGCAGTATTTT.

This clonotype was recorded a few times. This chain joins TRBV2 and TRBJ2-7; D remains unclear. The germline gives CDR1 SNHLY, CDR2 FYNNEI. This CDR3 is built from 15 residues. V was trimmed by 7 bases and J by 2 bases, leaving 18 bases between them. The CDR3 region is CASIMGPNVPYEQYF. For the CDR3, the DNA is TGTGCCAGCATAATGGGTCCCAATGTACCCTACGAGCAGTACTTC.

This clonotype has at least ten counts. The V call is TRBV5-1, the J call TRBJ2-3; either TRBD1 or TRBD2 may supply D (6 bases each). Trimming cost V 4 bases and J 0 bases, with 9 bases left between them. Germline V CDR1 and CDR2: SGHRS, YFSETQ. There are 14 residues in the CDR3. The CDR3 protein is CASSQGTSTDTQYF. CDR3 bases: TGCGCCAGCAGCCAGGGGACTAGCACAGATACGCAGTATTTT.

This clonotype was picked up many times. The rearrangement joins TRBV7-2 to TRBJ2-5, with D perhaps assigned TRBD1 or TRBD2 (5 bases each). CDR3 size: 14 residues. Germline-derived CDR1 and CDR2 are SGHTA and FQGNSA. Trimming took 1 base from V and 1 from J, leaving 7 bases between them. The CDR3 spells CASSLGGFQETQYF. The CDR3 nucleotides are TGTGCCAGCAGCTTAGGGGGGTTCCAAGAGACCCAGTACTTC.

Many counts were recorded for this clonotype. V and J are TRBV7-3 and TRBJ2-3; D possibly corresponds to TRBD1 (6 bases). The CDR3 totals 15 residues. From germline, CDR1 is SGHTA and CDR2 FQGTGA. Trimming took off 5 bases at V and 1 base at J, with 13 bases between the two ends. The CDR3 DNA reads as TGTGCCAGCAGCCCACAGGGTGGGGGCACAGATACGCAGTATTTT. Translation: CASSPQGGGTDTQYF.

By share of the sample, this clonotype is medium-sized. The rearrangement links TRBV20-1 to TRBJ2-2; 8 nucleotides line up with TRBD1. Per germline, CDR1 DFQATT and CDR2 SNEGSKA (reference sequence). V lost 0 bases and J lost 4; bases outside the gene matches: 4. The length of the CDR3 is 15 residues. CDR3 coding DNA: TGCAGTGCTAGAGACTATACAGGGGGCACCGGGGAGCTGTTTTTT. As protein: CSARDYTGGTGELFF.

This clonotype has ten or more counts. The chain carries TRBV10-3 and TRBJ2-7; TRBD1 aligns across 11 bases. The V and J ends lost 6 bases and 7 bases, in that order; junction bases with no gene match: 8. This CDR3 is 14 amino acids long. Per the germline V gene, CDR1 is ENHRY and CDR2 is SYGVKD. The CDR3 sequence is CAISPGQGAREQYF. In DNA form, the CDR3 reads TGTGCCATCAGCCCCGGACAGGGGGCGCGGGAGCAGTACTTC.

This clonotype was recorded a few times. J is TRBJ1-5 and V is TRBV7-2; 9 bases align to TRBD1. CDR1 SGHTA and CDR2 FQGNSA come from the germline V gene. This CDR3 spans 15 amino acids. The J segment lost 6 bases and the V segment lost 1 base, leaving 4 bases of the junction unmatched. CDR3 in DNA: TGTGCCAGCAGCTTAGTAGGGACAGGGTTTCAGCCCCAGCATTTT. Protein product: CASSLVGTGFQPQHF.

The chain couples TRBV9 to TRBJ2-2; TRBD1 agrees at 7 bases. The CDR3 is made up of 15 amino acids. Germline assignment: CDR1 SGDLS and CDR2 YYNGEE. With 2 bases clipped from V and 2 bases from J, the junction kept 3 bases outside the gene matches. This CDR3 reads CASSVAGGNTGELFF. The CDR3 DNA follows: TGTGCCAGCAGCGTGGCAGGGGGTAACACCGGGGAGCTGTTTTTT.

This clonotype was seen repeatedly, ten times or more. This sequence joins TRBV10-3 and TRBJ2-2; TRBD1 matches at 9 bases. This CDR3 spans 20 amino acids. V shed 3 bases and J 4 bases; nucleotides not matched to a gene: 18. CDR1 ENHRY and CDR2 SYGVKD come from the germline V gene. The CDR3 region has the DNA TGTGCCATCAGTGAATGGCGGACGGACAGGGGTGTTGCTGGCACCGGGGAGCTGTTTTTT. Translation: CAISEWRTDRGVAGTGELFF.

This clonotype was observed at least ten times. This rearrangement joins TRBV7-3 to TRBJ1-2, with D tentatively TRBD1 (6 bases). The V end lost 7 bases, the J end lost 8 bases, and 14 bases lay between the germline ends. CDR1 SGHTA and CDR2 FQGTGA come from the germline V gene. The length of the CDR3 is 12 residues. The CDR3 DNA reads TGTGCCAGCATCCAACAGGGTGGGGGCTACACCTTC. Translating gives CASIQQGGGYTF.

This clonotype was seen many times. This sequence joins TRBV7-2 and TRBJ2-5; D is possibly TRBD2 (5 bases). Germline V gene sequence: CDR1 SGHTA, CDR2 FQGNSA. Trimming took off 2 bases at V and 6 bases at J, with 22 bases between the two ends. This CDR3 region has 17 residues. The CDR3 loop is CASSLNAAGKGAKTQYF. The CDR3 nucleotides read TGTGCCAGCAGCTTAAACGCCGCCGGGAAAGGTGCAAAGACCCAGTACTTC.

This clonotype is judged medium-sized (0.01 to 0.1%). The CDR3 loop reads CASSYSWANTGELFF. CDR3 sequence (DNA): TGTGCCAGCAGTTACTCGTGGGCGAACACCGGGGAGCTGTTTTTT. This sequence joins TRBV6-5 and TRBJ2-2, with D unresolved. Trimming took 0 bases from V and 0 from J, leaving 5 bases between them. The CDR3 consists of 15 residues. Germline CDR1 reads MNHEY; CDR2 reads SVGAGI.

Relative to its sample, this clonotype is medium-sized. The rearrangement joins TRBV12-3 or TRBV12-4 to TRBJ1-1; 10 nucleotides match TRBD1. The ends lost 6 bases at V and 8 bases at J; junction bases unmatched: 6. The CDR3 is 13 amino acids. The CDR3 spells CASSRVTGGEAFF. DNA of the CDR3: TGTGCCAGCAGCCGCGTGACAGGGGGCGAAGCTTTCTTT.

The V and J genes are TRBV27 and TRBJ2-1; D remains unclear. Deletions cut 6 bases from V and 2 bases from J, with 11 bases between. Germline V CDR1 and CDR2: MNHEY, SMNVEV (reference sequence). The CDR3 length is 14 residues. The DNA for the CDR3 is TGTGCCAGCAGCCGGGTCTTGACCTACAATGAGCAGTTCTTC. Encoded protein: CASSRVLTYNEQFF.

This clonotype has just a few counts. The CDR3 loop is CASSWTGWNEQFF. The CDR3 bases are TGTGCCAGTAGTTGGACAGGGTGGAATGAGCAGTTCTTC. The V call is TRBV19, the J call TRBJ2-1; the match to TRBD1 covers 8 bases. V dropped 5 bases and J dropped 7; count of bases not matched to a gene: 4. Germline V CDR1 and CDR2: LNHDA, SQIVND (reference sequence). The length of the CDR3 is 13 residues.

By frequency in the sample, this clonotype is medium-sized. The gene calls are TRBV7-2 and TRBJ2-3, with 9 bases fitting TRBD2. The CDR3 covers 16 residues. V gave up 5 bases and J gave up 1 base; unmatched junction bases: 7. CDR1 is SGHTA, CDR2 FQGNSA, per germline. The CDR3 sequence: CASSPLAGGGTDTQYF. CDR3 in DNA: TGTGCCAGCAGCCCACTAGCGGGCGGGGGCACAGATACGCAGTATTTT. Filled out from reference TRBV7-2 and TRBJ2-3, the complete variable domain reads GAGVSQSPSNKVTEKGKDVELRCDPISGHTALYWYRQSLGQGLEFLIYFQGNSAPDKSGLPSDRFSAERTGGSVSTLTIQRTQQEDSAVYLCASSPLAGGGTDTQYFGPGTRLTVL.

This clonotype was detected many times. The rearrangement joins TRBV12-3 or TRBV12-4 to TRBJ2-7; tentative D call: TRBD1 (7 bases). The CDR3 runs to 15 residues. V lost 2 bases and J 6 bases, leaving 17 bases between the germline ends. The DNA of the CDR3 is TGTGCCAGCAGTTTATGGGGCGGGACAGTGCTCGAGCAGTACTTC. Protein: CASSLWGGTVLEQYF.

Note on this clonotype: A read error may be the cause here, since a much bigger clone is one base away. The genes are TRBV10-3 and TRBJ2-3; unclear D gene. Trimming took 0 bases from V and 1 from J, leaving 5 bases between them. Germline values: CDR1 ENHRY, CDR2 SYGVKD. This CDR3 spans 14 amino acids. The CDR3 loop reads CAISESQGTDTQYF. The CDR3 nucleotides are TGTGCCATCAGTGAGTCCCAGGGCACAGATACGCAGTATTTT.

The sample holds many counts of this clonotype. The V gene is TRBV6-6, the J gene TRBJ2-6, with D perhaps matching TRBD2 (5 bases). This CDR3 spans 15 amino acids. V shed 7 bases and J shed 0 bases, with 10 bases lying between them. Germline V gene lookup returns CDR1 MNHNY and CDR2 SVGAGI (reference sequence). The CDR3 reads CASTQEGSGANVLTF. For the CDR3, the DNA is TGTGCCAGCACACAAGAGGGCTCTGGGGCCAACGTCCTGACTTTC.

By its share, this clonotype is medium-sized. V is TRBV6-2 or TRBV6-3 and J is TRBJ2-1, with 9 bases identical to TRBD1. CDR1 is MNHEY, CDR2 SVGEGT, per germline. The junction had 13 bases not matched to a gene; V was cut back by 6 bases and J by 7 bases. This CDR3 comprises 16 residues. The CDR3 sequence is CASRRTGDRAGNEQFF. DNA of the CDR3: TGTGCCAGCAGACGAACGGGGGACAGGGCGGGTAATGAGCAGTTCTTC.

At least ten counts were recorded for this clonotype. This chain links TRBV5-4 with TRBJ2-2; the D gene is possibly TRBD2 (5 bases). In germline, CDR1 is SGHNT, CDR2 YYREEE (reference sequence). This CDR3 has 15 amino acids. V lost 3 bases to trimming and J lost 0 bases, with 9 bases between them. Written as DNA, the CDR3 is TGTGCCAGCAGCTCGGAGGTGGCGAACACCGGGGAGCTGTTTTTT. It encodes CASSSEVANTGELFF. Filled out from reference TRBV5-4 and TRBJ2-2, the complete variable domain reads ETGVTQSPTHLIKTRGQQVTLRCSSQSGHNTVSWYQQALGQGPQFIFQYYREEENGRGNFPPRFSGLQFPNYSSELNVNALELDDSALYLCASSSEVANTGELFFGEGSRLTVL.

This clonotype occurred many times. The gene calls are TRBV19 and TRBJ2-1; D ambiguous. Germline V gene data show CDR1 as LNHDA and CDR2 as SQIVND (reference sequence). This CDR3 has 13 residues. The V end was cut by 3 bases, the J end by 10 bases, with 13 bases between. DNA for the CDR3: TGTGCCAGTAGTATTGGAACCATTGCCGAGCAGTTCTTC. Its protein product is CASSIGTIAEQFF. Looking up the rest from reference TRBV19 and TRBJ2-1 gives the full variable domain: DGGITQSPKYLFRKEGQNVTLSCEQNLNHDAMYWYRQDPGQGLRLIYYSQIVNDFQKGDIAEGYSVSREKKESFPLTVTSAQKNPTAFYLCASSIGTIAEQFFGPGTRLTVL.

By sample fraction, this clonotype is medium-sized (0.01 to 0.1%). The V gene is TRBV18, the J gene TRBJ2-6; D remains ambiguous. The CDR3 totals 16 residues. The V end lost 0 bases, the J end lost 2 bases, and 8 bases lay between the germline ends. Germline CDR1 reads KGHSH; CDR2 reads LQKENI. The CDR3 loop reads CASSPPQKPGANVLTF. CDR3 in DNA: TGTGCCAGCTCACCACCTCAGAAACCTGGGGCCAACGTCCTGACTTTC.

This clonotype was seen many times. The chain joins TRBV19 to TRBJ2-7; TRBD1 matches 7 bases. The germline gives CDR1 LNHDA, CDR2 SQIVND (reference sequence). The CDR3 is 15 amino acids. The ends lost 4 bases at V and 1 base at J; junction bases unmatched: 7. The CDR3 nucleotides are TGTGCCAGTAGTACGACAGGGACGGCGTCCTACGAGCAGTACTTC. Its translation: CASSTTGTASYEQYF. Supplemented by reference TRBV19 and TRBJ2-7, the full variable domain reads DGGITQSPKYLFRKEGQNVTLSCEQNLNHDAMYWYRQDPGQGLRLIYYSQIVNDFQKGDIAEGYSVSREKKESFPLTVTSAQKNPTAFYLCASSTTGTASYEQYFGPGTRLTVT.